Sequencing of this T cell receptor beta chain was carried out in a study of CDR3 diversity in severe acne. TCRdb analysed the PCR reads with MiXCR anew, one entry per CDR3 protein. The table shows fewer than 100,000 distinct CDR3 sequences, with 50% to 65% occurring only once. V dropped 1 base and J dropped 7 bases, with 15 bases sitting between them. CDR1 is SGHNT and CDR2 is YYREEE in the germline V gene (reference sequence). This CDR3 is built from 16 residues. The chain employs TRBV5-4 and TRBJ1-6, with unresolved D. The source is a male donor in good health, without acne. What was sequenced was blood. In nucleotides, the CDR3 is TGTGCCAGCAGCTTGTTCACCGGGGTTGGCAATTCACCCCTCCACTTT. As protein: CASSLFTGVGNSPLHF. Together with reference TRBV5-4 and TRBJ1-6, the CDR3 gives the full variable domain: ETGVTQSPTHLIKTRGQQVTLRCSSQSGHNTVSWYQQALGQGPQFIFQYYREEENGRGNFPPRFSGLQFPNYSSELNVNALELDDSALYLCASSLFTGVGNSPLHFGNGTRLTVT.